This TCR beta chain was obtained from a study of post-analysis software for immune sequencing data. Study-wide results and limits: Normalized Chao1 diversity in multiple sclerosis patients fell significantly below that of controls. Included in a set of roughly five TRBV segments more frequent in patients than controls were TRBV5-6, TRBV5-1 and TRBV20-1.

Each TCR beta cDNA library carried unique molecular identifiers. TCRdb redid the calling of the PCR reads with MiXCR, one entry per CDR3 protein. The sample carries hundreds of thousands of distinct CDR3 sequences, 25% to 30% recorded once. To note about this clonotype: What it binds is not known.

Trimming at V came to 3 bases and at J to 2 bases, leaving 9 bases not matched to a gene. Looked up from germline, CDR1 is DFQATT and CDR2 is SNEGSKA (reference sequence). The CDR3 extends over 16 amino acids. This clonotype was sampled from a girl aged 10 to 17 with multiple sclerosis. Sequencing was done on a sample of blood. J is TRBJ2-5 and V is TRBV20-1, with 10 bases that match TRBD2. The CDR3 loop reads CSARLPGLALQETQYF. In DNA, the CDR3 is TGCAGTGCTAGGCTTCCGGGACTAGCGCTTCAAGAGACCCAGTACTTC.